This T cell receptor beta chain emerged from a study of T cell repertoires in cytomegalovirus infection. Looking at the study overall: Signatures in public TCR beta sequences pointed to both CMV infection and matching HLA type. Broader study findings: Cumulative public TCR beta family frequency identified carriers of CMV plus the relevant HLA.

Trimming shortened V by 2 bases and J by 6 bases, and 11 bases separated the two germline ends. Germline V lookup: CDR1 SGHVS, CDR2 FNYEAQ. The CDR3 is 14 residues long. Concerning this clonotype: Its matching antigen is unknown.

TCRdb used MiXCR to reprocess the reads, holding one entry per CDR3 protein. This table has 90,000 to 120,000 distinct CDR3 sequences, roughly 39% appearing once. Specimen: CD8+ T cells from cultured PBMCs, collected from culture after CMV antigen stimulation. This chain links TRBV7-6 with TRBJ1-5, with D perhaps matching TRBD1 (6 bases). This TCR came from a human donor in good health (CMV status not recorded). Some clones in this sample may be carry-over from other donors' samples. The CDR3 here is CASSLRGAGQPQHF. The DNA for the CDR3 is TGTGCCAGCAGCTTACGGGGGGCGGGTCAGCCCCAGCATTTT.